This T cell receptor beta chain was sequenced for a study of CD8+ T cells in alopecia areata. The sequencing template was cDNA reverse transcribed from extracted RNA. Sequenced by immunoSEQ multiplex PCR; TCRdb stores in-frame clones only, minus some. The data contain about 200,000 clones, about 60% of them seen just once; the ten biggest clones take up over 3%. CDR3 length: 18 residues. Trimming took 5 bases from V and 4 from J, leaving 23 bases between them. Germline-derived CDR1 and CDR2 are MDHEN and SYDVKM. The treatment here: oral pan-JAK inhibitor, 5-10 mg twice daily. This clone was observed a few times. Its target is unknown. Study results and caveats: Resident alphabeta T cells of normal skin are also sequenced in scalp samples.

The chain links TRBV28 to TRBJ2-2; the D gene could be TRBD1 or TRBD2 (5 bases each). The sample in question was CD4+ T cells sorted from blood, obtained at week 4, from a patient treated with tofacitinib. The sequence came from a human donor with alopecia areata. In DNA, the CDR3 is TGTGCCAGCAGTGATGCAGGCAGGGACCCCTCGGGCACCGGGGAGCTGTTTTTT. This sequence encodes CASSDAGRDPSGTGELFF.